This T cell receptor (beta chain) is from a study of cytomegalovirus exposure and HLA in healthy donors. CDR1 and CDR2 from the germline V gene are MNHEY and SMNVEV (reference sequence). Unmatched junction bases numbered 22, after V lost 6 bases and J lost 3 bases. The CDR3 loop spans 19 amino acids. Only in-frame clones appear in the TCRdb table, and some are missing; sequencing was by immunoSEQ multiplex PCR. This sample has over 110,000 clones, with about four fifths found just once. The clonotype comes from a woman aged 30 to 39 in good health and CMV-seronegative. Sequencing input: PBMCs. The rearrangement joins TRBV27 to TRBJ1-2; 7 bases map to TRBD1. The DNA of the CDR3 is TGTGCCAGCAGCCGGGGGACCGGGACAGAGAGAAATAAATACTATGGCTACACCTTC. Its protein is CASSRGTGTERNKYYGYTF.